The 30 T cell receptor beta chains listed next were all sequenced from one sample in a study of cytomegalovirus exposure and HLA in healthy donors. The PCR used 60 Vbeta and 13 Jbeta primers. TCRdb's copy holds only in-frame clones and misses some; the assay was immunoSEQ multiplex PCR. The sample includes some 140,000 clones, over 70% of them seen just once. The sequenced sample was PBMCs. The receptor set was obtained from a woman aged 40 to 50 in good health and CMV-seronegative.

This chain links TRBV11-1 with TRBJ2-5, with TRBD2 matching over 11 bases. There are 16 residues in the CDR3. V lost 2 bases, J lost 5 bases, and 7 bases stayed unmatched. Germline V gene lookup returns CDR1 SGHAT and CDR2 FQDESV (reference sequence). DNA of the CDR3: TGTGCCAGCAGCTTACTAGCGGGGGGTTTCAAGGAGACCCAGTACTTC. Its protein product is CASSLLAGGFKETQYF.

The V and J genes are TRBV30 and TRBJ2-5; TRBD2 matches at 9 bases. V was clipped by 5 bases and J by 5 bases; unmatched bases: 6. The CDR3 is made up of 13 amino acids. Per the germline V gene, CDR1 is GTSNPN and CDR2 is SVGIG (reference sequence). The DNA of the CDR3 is TGTGCCTGGGCGCGGGGGGGCAGGGAGACCCAGTACTTC. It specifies CAWARGGRETQYF.

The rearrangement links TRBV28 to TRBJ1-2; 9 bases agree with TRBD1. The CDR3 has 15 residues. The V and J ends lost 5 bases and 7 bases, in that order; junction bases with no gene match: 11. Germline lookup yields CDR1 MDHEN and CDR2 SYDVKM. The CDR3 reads CASSETRTGAPGYTF. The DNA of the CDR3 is TGTGCCAGCAGTGAGACACGGACAGGGGCACCTGGCTACACCTTC.

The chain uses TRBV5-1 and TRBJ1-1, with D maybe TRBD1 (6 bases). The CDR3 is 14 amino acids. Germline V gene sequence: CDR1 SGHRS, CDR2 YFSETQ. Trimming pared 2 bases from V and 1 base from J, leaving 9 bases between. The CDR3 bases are TGCGCCAGCAGCTTTACAGGGACGAACACTGAAGCTTTCTTT. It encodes CASSFTGTNTEAFF. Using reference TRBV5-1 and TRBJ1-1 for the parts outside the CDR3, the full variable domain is KAGVTQTPRYLIKTRGQQVTLSCSPISGHRSVSWYQQTPGQGLQFLFEYFSETQRNKGNFPGRFSGRQFSNSRSEMNVSTLELGDSALYLCASSFTGTNTEAFFGQGTRLTVV.

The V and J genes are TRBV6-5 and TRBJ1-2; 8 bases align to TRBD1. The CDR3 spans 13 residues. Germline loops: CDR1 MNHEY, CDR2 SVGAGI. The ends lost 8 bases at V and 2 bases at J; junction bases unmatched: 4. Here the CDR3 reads CASGQGLNYGYTF. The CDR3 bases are TGTGCCAGCGGACAGGGCCTAAACTATGGCTACACCTTC.

The CDR3 is CASSPGQGFFSGNTIYF. As DNA, the CDR3 is TGCGCCAGCAGCCCGGGACAGGGGTTTTTCTCTGGAAACACCATATATTTT. The genes are TRBV5-1 and TRBJ1-3, with 10 bases fitting TRBD1. This CDR3 is built from 17 residues. J was trimmed by 0 bases and V by 4 bases; bases with no gene match: 7. Germline values: CDR1 SGHRS, CDR2 YFSETQ.

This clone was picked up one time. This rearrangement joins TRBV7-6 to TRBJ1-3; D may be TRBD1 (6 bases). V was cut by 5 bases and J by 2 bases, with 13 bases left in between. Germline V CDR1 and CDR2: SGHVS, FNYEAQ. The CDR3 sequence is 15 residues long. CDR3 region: CASSHPGQTGNTIYF. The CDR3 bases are TGTGCCAGCAGCCACCCGGGACAAACTGGAAACACCATATATTTT.

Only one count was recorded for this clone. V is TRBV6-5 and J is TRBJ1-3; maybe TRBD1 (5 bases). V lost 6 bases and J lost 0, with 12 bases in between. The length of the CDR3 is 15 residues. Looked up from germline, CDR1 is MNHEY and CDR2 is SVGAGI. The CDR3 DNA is TGTGCCAGCAGCCCCGACAGCCGCTCTGGAAACACCATATATTTT. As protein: CASSPDSRSGNTIYF.

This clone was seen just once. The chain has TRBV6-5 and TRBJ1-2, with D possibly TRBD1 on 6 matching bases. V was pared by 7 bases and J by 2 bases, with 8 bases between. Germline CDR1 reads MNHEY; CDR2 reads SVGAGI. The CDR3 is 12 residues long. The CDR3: CASIDRNYGYTF. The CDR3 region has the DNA TGTGCCAGCATAGACAGGAACTATGGCTACACCTTC.

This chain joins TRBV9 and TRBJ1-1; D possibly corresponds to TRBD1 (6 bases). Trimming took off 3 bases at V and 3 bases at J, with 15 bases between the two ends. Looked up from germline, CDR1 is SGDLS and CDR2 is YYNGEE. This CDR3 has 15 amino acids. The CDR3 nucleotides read TGTGCCAGCAGCGGTGGCCCTACAGGGTACACTGAAGCTTTCTTT. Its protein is CASSGGPTGYTEAFF.

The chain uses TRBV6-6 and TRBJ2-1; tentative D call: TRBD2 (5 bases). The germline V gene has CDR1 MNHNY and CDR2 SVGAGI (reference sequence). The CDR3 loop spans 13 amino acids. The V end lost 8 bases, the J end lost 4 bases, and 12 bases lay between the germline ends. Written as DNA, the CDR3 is TGTGCCAGCCACCCAACTAGTTACAATGAGCAGTTCTTC. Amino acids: CASHPTSYNEQFF.

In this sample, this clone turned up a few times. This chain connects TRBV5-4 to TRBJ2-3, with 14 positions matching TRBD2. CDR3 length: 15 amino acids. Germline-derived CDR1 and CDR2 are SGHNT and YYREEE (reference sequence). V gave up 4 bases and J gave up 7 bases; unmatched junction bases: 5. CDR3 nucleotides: TGTGCCAGCAGCCAGACTAGCGGGGGGGCGTATACGCAGTATTTT. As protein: CASSQTSGGAYTQYF.

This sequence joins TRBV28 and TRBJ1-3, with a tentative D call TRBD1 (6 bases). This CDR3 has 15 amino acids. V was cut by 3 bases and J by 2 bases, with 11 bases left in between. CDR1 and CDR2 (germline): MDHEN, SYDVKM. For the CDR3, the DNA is TGTGCCAGCAGTTTTGGACAGCCGGCTGGAAACACCATATATTTT. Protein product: CASSFGQPAGNTIYF.

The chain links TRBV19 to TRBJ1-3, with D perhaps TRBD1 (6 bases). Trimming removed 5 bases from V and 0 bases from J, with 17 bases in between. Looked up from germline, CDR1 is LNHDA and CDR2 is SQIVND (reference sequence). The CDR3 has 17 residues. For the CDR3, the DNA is TGTGCCAGTAGTCTGAGGCAGGGGCTATTCTCTGGAAACACCATATATTTT. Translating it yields CASSLRQGLFSGNTIYF.

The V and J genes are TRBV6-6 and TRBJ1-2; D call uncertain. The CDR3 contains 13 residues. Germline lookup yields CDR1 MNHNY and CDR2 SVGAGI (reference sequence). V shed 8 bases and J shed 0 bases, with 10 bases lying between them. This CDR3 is CASQIGANYGYTF. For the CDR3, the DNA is TGTGCCAGCCAAATCGGGGCTAACTATGGCTACACCTTC.

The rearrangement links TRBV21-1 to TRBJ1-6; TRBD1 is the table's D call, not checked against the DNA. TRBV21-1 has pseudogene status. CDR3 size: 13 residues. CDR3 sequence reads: CASSRQGHSPLHF. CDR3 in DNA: TGTGCCAGCAGTAGACAGGGACATTCACCCCTCCACTTT.

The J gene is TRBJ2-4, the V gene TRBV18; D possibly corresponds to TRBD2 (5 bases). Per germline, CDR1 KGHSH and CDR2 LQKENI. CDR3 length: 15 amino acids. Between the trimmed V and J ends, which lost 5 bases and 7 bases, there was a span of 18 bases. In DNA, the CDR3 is TGTGCCAGCTCAACCGCGCATTTGAGGGATAACATTCAGTACTTC. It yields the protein CASSTAHLRDNIQYF.

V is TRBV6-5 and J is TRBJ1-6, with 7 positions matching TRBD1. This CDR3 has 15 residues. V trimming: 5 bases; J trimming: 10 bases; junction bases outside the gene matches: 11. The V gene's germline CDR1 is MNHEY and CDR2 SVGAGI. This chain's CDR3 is CASSPSTGLESPLHF. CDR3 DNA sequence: TGTGCCAGCAGTCCGTCGACAGGGTTGGAATCACCCCTCCACTTT.

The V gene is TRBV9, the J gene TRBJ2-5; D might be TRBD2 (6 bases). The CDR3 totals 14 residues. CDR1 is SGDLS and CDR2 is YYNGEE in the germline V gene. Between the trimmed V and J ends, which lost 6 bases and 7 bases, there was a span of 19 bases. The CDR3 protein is CASNTGTSGGTQYF. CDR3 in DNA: TGTGCCAGCAACACGGGGACTTCTGGGGGGACCCAGTACTTC.

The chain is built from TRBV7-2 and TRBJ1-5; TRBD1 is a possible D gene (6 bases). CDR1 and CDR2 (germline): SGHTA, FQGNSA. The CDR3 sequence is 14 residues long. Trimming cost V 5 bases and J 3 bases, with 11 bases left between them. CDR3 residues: CASSLWDTNQPQHF. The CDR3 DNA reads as TGTGCCAGCAGCCTTTGGGACACCAATCAGCCCCAGCATTTT.

As DNA, the CDR3 is TGTGCCAGCTCAGTTAAGACCAGGGGAACTAATGAAAAACTGTTTTTT. Amino acid sequence: CASSVKTRGTNEKLFF. The chain couples TRBV18 to TRBJ1-4; TRBD1 might be the D (6 bases). Trimming left V 5 bases short and J 1 base short, with 14 bases between. The CDR3 covers 16 residues. CDR1 is KGHSH and CDR2 is LQKENI in the germline V gene. The variable domain in full, completed from reference TRBV18 and TRBJ1-4, reads NAGVMQNPRHLVRRRGQEARLRCSPMKGHSHVYWYRQLPEEGLKFMVYLQKENIIDESGMPKERFSAEFPKEGPSILRIQQVVRGDSAAYFCASSVKTRGTNEKLFFGSGTQLSVL.

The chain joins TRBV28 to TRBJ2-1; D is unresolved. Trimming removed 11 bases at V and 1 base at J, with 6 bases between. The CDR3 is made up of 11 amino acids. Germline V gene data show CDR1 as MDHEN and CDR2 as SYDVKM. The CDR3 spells CALSSYNEQFF. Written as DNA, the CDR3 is TGTGCCCTTTCGTCCTACAATGAGCAGTTCTTC.

Written as DNA, the CDR3 is TGTGCCAGCAGTTACGGCCAGGGGAGCACTGAAGCTTTCTTT. Translating it yields CASSYGQGSTEAFF. This chain connects TRBV6-6 to TRBJ1-1, with a weak D call TRBD1 (6 bases). This CDR3 has 14 amino acids. In germline, CDR1 is MNHNY, CDR2 SVGAGI (reference sequence). The V gene lost 2 bases and the J gene lost 4 bases, with 11 bases spanning the gap.

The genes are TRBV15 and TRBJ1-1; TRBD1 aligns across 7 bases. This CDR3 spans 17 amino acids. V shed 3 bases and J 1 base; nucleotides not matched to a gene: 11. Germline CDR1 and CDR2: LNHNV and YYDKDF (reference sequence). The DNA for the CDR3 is TGTGCCACCAGCAGTCTCTTCACGGGACAGAGGAACACTGAAGCTTTCTTT. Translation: CATSSLFTGQRNTEAFF.

The CDR3 region has the DNA TGCGCCAGCAGCTTGGCAGGGGCGACATATAATTCACCCCTCCACTTT. It is translated as CASSLAGATYNSPLHF. V gene TRBV5-1 combines with J gene TRBJ1-6; D is possibly TRBD1 (6 bases). V was shortened by 0 bases and J by 4 bases, with 11 bases between the two germline ends. The CDR3 consists of 16 residues. Germline loops: CDR1 SGHRS, CDR2 YFSETQ.

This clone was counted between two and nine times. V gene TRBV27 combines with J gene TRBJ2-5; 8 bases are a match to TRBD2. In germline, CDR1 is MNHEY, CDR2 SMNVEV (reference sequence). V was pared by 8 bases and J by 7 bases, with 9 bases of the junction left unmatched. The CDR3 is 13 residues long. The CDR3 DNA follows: TGTGCCAGCGGGGCGGGGGGCCCGGGGACCCAGTACTTC. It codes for CASGAGGPGTQYF.

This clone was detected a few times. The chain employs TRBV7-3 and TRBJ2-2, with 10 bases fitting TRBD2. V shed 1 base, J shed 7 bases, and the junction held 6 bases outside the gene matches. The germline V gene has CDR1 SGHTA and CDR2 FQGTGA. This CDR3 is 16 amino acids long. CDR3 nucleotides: TGTGCCAGCAGCTTAAGAGCGGGGGGGAGTGGCGGGGAGCTGTTTTTT. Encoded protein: CASSLRAGGSGGELFF.

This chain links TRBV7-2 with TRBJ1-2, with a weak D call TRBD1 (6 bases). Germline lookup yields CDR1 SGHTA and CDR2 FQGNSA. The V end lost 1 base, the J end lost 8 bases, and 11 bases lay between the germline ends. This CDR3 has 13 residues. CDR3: CASSLEGGWGYTF. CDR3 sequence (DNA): TGTGCCAGCAGCTTAGAGGGGGGGTGGGGCTACACCTTC.

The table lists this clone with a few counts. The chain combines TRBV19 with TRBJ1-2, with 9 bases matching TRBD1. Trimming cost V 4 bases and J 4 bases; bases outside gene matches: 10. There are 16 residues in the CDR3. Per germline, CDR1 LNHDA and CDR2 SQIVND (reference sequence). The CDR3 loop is CASSTDRDRVFYGYTF. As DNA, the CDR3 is TGTGCCAGTAGTACAGACCGGGACAGGGTCTTCTATGGCTACACCTTC.

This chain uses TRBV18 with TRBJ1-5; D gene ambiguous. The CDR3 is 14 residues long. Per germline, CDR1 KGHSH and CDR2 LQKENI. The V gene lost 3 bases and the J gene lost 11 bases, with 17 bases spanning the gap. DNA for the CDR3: TGTGCCAGCTCACCGGGAGTCCAGCGCGGTGCCCAGCATTTT. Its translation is CASSPGVQRGAQHF.